These T cell receptor beta chains were read from a single sample in a study of T-cell memory formation after mild COVID-19. MiXCR was run by TCRdb on the 5' RACE reads, yielding one entry per CDR3 protein. The profile shows roughly 100,000 distinct CDR3 sequences, about 13% of them singletons. The sequencing sample was made of PBMCs or a T cell subset sorted from them (not recorded which). The source of these receptors is an adult woman who had mild COVID-19 (a few samples of this study predate the infection). Cell type and time point are not known. CDR3s include the opening cysteine and the closing phenylalanine or tryptophan. The order of the fields is clone size, V gene, D gene, J gene, CDR3 DNA, CDR3 protein. The D gene is left open where the match is weak. Clone size is shown for a subset of rows, as once, few, many or a class of expanded clone.

clone size: few
V gene: TRBV18
D gene: -
J gene: TRBJ1-1
CDR3 DNA: TGTGCCAGCTCATTCCCGGCGGAGGTTGAAGCTTTCTTT
CDR3 protein: CASSFPAEVEAFF

clone size: -
V gene: TRBV5-1
D gene: TRBD1
J gene: TRBJ1-2
CDR3 DNA: TGCGCCAGCAGCCCAGGGGGCACCTACTATGGCTACACCTTC
CDR3 protein: CASSPGGTYYGYTF

clone size: once
V gene: TRBV6-2/TRBV6-3
D gene: -
J gene: TRBJ1-5
CDR3 DNA: TGTGCCAGCGAAGAAACAGGCGTTAATCAGCCCCAGCATTTT
CDR3 protein: CASEETGVNQPQHF

clone size: few
V gene: TRBV7-9
D gene: -
J gene: TRBJ2-1
CDR3 DNA: TGTGCCAGCAGCCCGAGAAGGTTCAATGAGCAGTTCTTC
CDR3 protein: CASSPRRFNEQFF

clone size: -
V gene: TRBV27
D gene: -
J gene: TRBJ1-6
CDR3 DNA: TGTGCCAGCAGTTCCGGGACGGCGAATAATTCACCCCTCCACTTT
CDR3 protein: CASSSGTANNSPLHF

clone size: few
V gene: TRBV25-1
D gene: -
J gene: TRBJ2-7
CDR3 DNA: TGTGCCAGCAGTGGGGTAAGATTTTTCTACGAGCAGTACTTC
CDR3 protein: CASSGVRFFYEQYF

clone size: -
V gene: TRBV4-3
D gene: TRBD2
J gene: TRBJ2-1
CDR3 DNA: TGCGCCAGCAGCCAAGAATCGATAGCGGGAGACACCTACAATGAGCAGTTCTTC
CDR3 protein: CASSQESIAGDTYNEQFF

clone size: few
V gene: TRBV19
D gene: -
J gene: TRBJ1-2
CDR3 DNA: TGTGCCAGCGTCAACAGGACACCCGATGGCTACACCTTC
CDR3 protein: CASVNRTPDGYTF

clone size: -
V gene: TRBV12-3/TRBV12-4
D gene: -
J gene: TRBJ2-3
CDR3 DNA: TGTGCCAGCAGTTTAGAGAACTGGAAGGGACAGTATTTT
CDR3 protein: CASSLENWKGQYF

clone size: -
V gene: TRBV25-1
D gene: TRBD1
J gene: TRBJ2-3
CDR3 DNA: TGTGCCAGCAGTGAATGGAGGACAGGGATCACAGATACGCAGTATTTT
CDR3 protein: CASSEWRTGITDTQYF

clone size: few
V gene: TRBV6-5
D gene: TRBD1
J gene: TRBJ2-7
CDR3 DNA: TGTGCCAGCAGTTACTCCCCATCAACAGGGGGTCTGCCTTATTACGAGCAGTACTTC
CDR3 protein: CASSYSPSTGGLPYYEQYF

clone size: -
V gene: TRBV11-2
D gene: -
J gene: TRBJ2-1
CDR3 DNA: TGTGCCAGCAGCTTAGACGGATACAATGAGCAGTTCTTC
CDR3 protein: CASSLDGYNEQFF

clone size: few
V gene: TRBV6-2/TRBV6-3
D gene: TRBD2
J gene: TRBJ2-1
CDR3 DNA: TGTGCCACCCAACCGGGACTAGCGGTCTCCTACAATGAGCAGTTCTTC
CDR3 protein: CATQPGLAVSYNEQFF

clone size: -
V gene: TRBV11-3
D gene: -
J gene: TRBJ2-2
CDR3 DNA: TGTGCCAGCAGCTCAGACATGCTGCGCACCGGGGAGCTGTTTTTT
CDR3 protein: CASSSDMLRTGELFF

clone size: few
V gene: TRBV5-1
D gene: -
J gene: TRBJ2-5
CDR3 DNA: TGCGCCAGCAGCTTGGAGCGTCTGGGGAGGGAGACCCAGTACTTC
CDR3 protein: CASSLERLGRETQYF

clone size: -
V gene: TRBV12-3/TRBV12-4
D gene: -
J gene: TRBJ1-1
CDR3 DNA: TGTGCCAGCAGGGTGACAGCGAACACTGAAGCTTTCTTT
CDR3 protein: CASRVTANTEAFF

clone size: many
V gene: TRBV24-1
D gene: TRBD1
J gene: TRBJ1-2
CDR3 DNA: TGTGCCACCAGGGATGGACAGGGGACCGCGGTCACCTTC
CDR3 protein: CATRDGQGTAVTF

clone size: -
V gene: TRBV7-9
D gene: -
J gene: TRBJ1-1
CDR3 DNA: TGTGCCAGCAGGGGGGAGGGCACTGAAGCTTTCTTT
CDR3 protein: CASRGEGTEAFF

clone size: few
V gene: TRBV15
D gene: -
J gene: TRBJ2-3
CDR3 DNA: TGTGCCACCAGCAGAGATCGGTGGGATACGCAGTATTTT
CDR3 protein: CATSRDRWDTQYF

clone size: -
V gene: TRBV5-8
D gene: TRBD1
J gene: TRBJ1-1
CDR3 DNA: TGTGCCGCTTACACTCGGGACAGGTTGAACACTGAAGCTTTCTTT
CDR3 protein: CAAYTRDRLNTEAFF

clone size: few
V gene: TRBV6-5
D gene: TRBD1
J gene: TRBJ2-7
CDR3 DNA: TGTGCCAGCAGTTATTCCCACGGGACAGAATACGAGCAGTACTTC
CDR3 protein: CASSYSHGTEYEQYF

clone size: -
V gene: TRBV2
D gene: -
J gene: TRBJ2-6
CDR3 DNA: TGTGCCAGCAGAGTTGACAGGTTCTCTGGGGCCAACGTCCTGACTTTC
CDR3 protein: CASRVDRFSGANVLTF

clone size: many
V gene: TRBV25-1
D gene: TRBD2
J gene: TRBJ2-1
CDR3 DNA: TGTGCCAGCAGCGCCCCGCGGGAAGCGGGAGGCGATCCGGAGCAGTTCTTC
CDR3 protein: CASSAPREAGGDPEQFF

clone size: few
V gene: TRBV7-9
D gene: -
J gene: TRBJ1-1
CDR3 DNA: TGTGCCAGCAGCTTCCCTGGGGACACTGAAGCTTTCTTT
CDR3 protein: CASSFPGDTEAFF

clone size: few
V gene: TRBV2
D gene: -
J gene: TRBJ2-7
CDR3 DNA: TGTGCCAGCAGGGACAGACCCTCCTACGAGCAGTACTTC
CDR3 protein: CASRDRPSYEQYF

clone size: -
V gene: TRBV30
D gene: TRBD2
J gene: TRBJ2-3
CDR3 DNA: TGTGCCTGGGCGACTAGCAGCTCCACAGATACGCAGTATTTT
CDR3 protein: CAWATSSSTDTQYF

clone size: many
V gene: TRBV6-2/TRBV6-3
D gene: TRBD1
J gene: TRBJ2-7
CDR3 DNA: TGTGCCAGCAGTCCGCTGGGACAGGGTACCTACGAGCAGTACTTC
CDR3 protein: CASSPLGQGTYEQYF

clone size: -
V gene: TRBV11-2
D gene: -
J gene: TRBJ2-3
CDR3 DNA: TGTGCCAGCAGTCCTTGGGGCACAGATACGCAGTATTTT
CDR3 protein: CASSPWGTDTQYF

clone size: many
V gene: TRBV29-1
D gene: -
J gene: TRBJ2-1
CDR3 DNA: TGCAGCGTTGTGGCGCTGATCTACAATGAGCAGTTCTTC
CDR3 protein: CSVVALIYNEQFF

clone size: -
V gene: TRBV30
D gene: TRBD1
J gene: TRBJ2-7
CDR3 DNA: TGTGCCTGGTCACAGGGGTACGAGCAGTACTTC
CDR3 protein: CAWSQGYEQYF

clone size: few
V gene: TRBV30
D gene: -
J gene: TRBJ1-6
CDR3 DNA: TGTGCCTGGAGCGCGACAGCTACCTATAATTCACCCCTCCACTTT
CDR3 protein: CAWSATATYNSPLHF

clone size: few
V gene: TRBV4-3
D gene: -
J gene: TRBJ2-5
CDR3 DNA: TGCGCCAGCAGCCAAGACTCGCGCCGCCAGTACTTC
CDR3 protein: CASSQDSRRQYF

clone size: few
V gene: TRBV7-8
D gene: TRBD2
J gene: TRBJ2-1
CDR3 DNA: TGTGCCACCAGCGATGGTAGCGGGCCGTACAATGAGCAGTTCTTC
CDR3 protein: CATSDGSGPYNEQFF

clone size: -
V gene: TRBV5-6
D gene: -
J gene: TRBJ1-1
CDR3 DNA: TGTGCCAGCAGCTTGCAGGGGTACATGAACACTGAAGCTTTCTTT
CDR3 protein: CASSLQGYMNTEAFF

clone size: many
V gene: TRBV12-3/TRBV12-4
D gene: TRBD1
J gene: TRBJ2-7
CDR3 DNA: TGTGCCAGCAGTCCGGGACAGGGGACCTACGAGCAGTACTTC
CDR3 protein: CASSPGQGTYEQYF

clone size: -
V gene: TRBV7-8
D gene: TRBD1
J gene: TRBJ2-7
CDR3 DNA: TGTGCCAGCAGCGGGACAGGGCGTGTGTACGAGCAGTACTTC
CDR3 protein: CASSGTGRVYEQYF

clone size: few
V gene: TRBV7-9
D gene: -
J gene: TRBJ2-3
CDR3 DNA: TGTGCCAGCAGCCCAACGGTCAAAACTAGCACAGATACGCAGTATTTT
CDR3 protein: CASSPTVKTSTDTQYF

clone size: few
V gene: TRBV27
D gene: TRBD2
J gene: TRBJ2-3
CDR3 DNA: TGTGCCAGCAGTTCCGGGAGGCCCACAGATACGCAGTATTTT
CDR3 protein: CASSSGRPTDTQYF

clone size: few
V gene: TRBV12-3/TRBV12-4
D gene: TRBD1
J gene: TRBJ2-1
CDR3 DNA: TGTGCCAGCAGCCCGGACAGGGAGGAGAATGAGCAGTTCTTC
CDR3 protein: CASSPDREENEQFF

clone size: -
V gene: TRBV6-2/TRBV6-3
D gene: TRBD2
J gene: TRBJ2-7
CDR3 DNA: TGTGCCAGCAGTTACAGCCCTTCGAGCGGGAGGCAAATGTACGAGCAGTACTTC
CDR3 protein: CASSYSPSSGRQMYEQYF

clone size: few
V gene: TRBV5-1
D gene: TRBD2
J gene: TRBJ2-3
CDR3 DNA: TGCGCCAGCAGCTTGAACGTAGCGGGGGGGCGCACAGATACGCAGTATTTT
CDR3 protein: CASSLNVAGGRTDTQYF

clone size: few
V gene: TRBV12-3/TRBV12-4
D gene: -
J gene: TRBJ2-1
CDR3 DNA: TGTGCCAGCAGTTCCGGGAGTGTGAATGAGCAGTTCTTC
CDR3 protein: CASSSGSVNEQFF

clone size: -
V gene: TRBV2
D gene: TRBD1
J gene: TRBJ1-5
CDR3 DNA: TGTGCCAGCAGTACCGGGACAGGGGGCGTGCAGCCCCAGCATTTT
CDR3 protein: CASSTGTGGVQPQHF

clone size: few
V gene: TRBV7-8
D gene: -
J gene: TRBJ1-1
CDR3 DNA: TGTGCCAGCAGCTTTACAGGACCCACTGAAGCTTTCTTT
CDR3 protein: CASSFTGPTEAFF

clone size: few
V gene: TRBV6-2/TRBV6-3
D gene: -
J gene: TRBJ2-3
CDR3 DNA: TGTGCCAGCAGTTACCCTCCGTGGAACCGGTACACAGATACGCAGTATTTT
CDR3 protein: CASSYPPWNRYTDTQYF

clone size: -
V gene: TRBV11-3
D gene: TRBD1
J gene: TRBJ2-7
CDR3 DNA: TGTGCCAGCAGTATACCGGGACAGGAGGACGAGCAGTACTTC
CDR3 protein: CASSIPGQEDEQYF

clone size: -
V gene: TRBV7-9
D gene: TRBD2
J gene: TRBJ2-7
CDR3 DNA: TGTGCCAGCAGCTTAGGGGGGGGAGCTGGGAACTACGAGCAGTACTTC
CDR3 protein: CASSLGGGAGNYEQYF

clone size: -
V gene: TRBV3-1
D gene: TRBD2
J gene: TRBJ2-4
CDR3 DNA: TGTGCCAGCAGCCGGGGAAGCGGGAGGACCAATGGCAAAAACATTCAGTACTTC
CDR3 protein: CASSRGSGRTNGKNIQYF

clone size: few
V gene: TRBV6-6
D gene: TRBD1
J gene: TRBJ2-7
CDR3 DNA: TGTGCCAGCAGATATACTTTAGGACAGGACGGGGAGCAGTACTTC
CDR3 protein: CASRYTLGQDGEQYF

clone size: few
V gene: TRBV7-7
D gene: TRBD2
J gene: TRBJ2-1
CDR3 DNA: TGTGCCAGCAGTCATAAACTAGCGGGGGACTACAATGAGCAGTTCTTC
CDR3 protein: CASSHKLAGDYNEQFF

clone size: few
V gene: TRBV9
D gene: TRBD2
J gene: TRBJ2-1
CDR3 DNA: TGTGCCAGCAGCGCGGCTAGCGGGTCCTACAATGAGCAGTTCTTC
CDR3 protein: CASSAASGSYNEQFF

clone size: few
V gene: TRBV12-3/TRBV12-4
D gene: TRBD2
J gene: TRBJ2-7
CDR3 DNA: TGTGCCAGCAGGACCGGGACTAGCGACTCCTACGAGCAGTACTTC
CDR3 protein: CASRTGTSDSYEQYF

clone size: -
V gene: TRBV27
D gene: -
J gene: TRBJ2-1
CDR3 DNA: TGTGCCAGCCTCTCCTCGGGACGGATAATTGAGCAGTTCTTC
CDR3 protein: CASLSSGRIIEQFF

clone size: -
V gene: TRBV7-3
D gene: TRBD2
J gene: TRBJ2-3
CDR3 DNA: TGTGCCAGCAGCCCCCGGGAAGCGGGGACAGATACGCAGTATTTT
CDR3 protein: CASSPREAGTDTQYF